Listed below are T cell receptor beta chains from one sample, sequenced in a study of naive and memory T cell subsets. TCRdb passed the UMI-ligation and nested PCR reads through MiXCR, listing each CDR3 protein once. The profile covers roughly 99,000 distinct CDR3 sequences, with around 11% appearing a single time and 0.13% taken by the ten largest. Sequencing input: naive CD4+ T cells from blood. These receptor sequences come from a human donor in good health. CDR3s include the opening cysteine and the closing phenylalanine or tryptophan. The D gene is left open where the match is weak. Part of the rows lack a size; the others show once, few, many or a class for expanded clones.

D gene	J gene	clone size	V gene	CDR3 protein	CDR3 DNA
-	TRBJ2-5	-	TRBV24-1	CATSAVGGREETQYF	TGTGCCACCAGTGCCGTCGGGGGGCGGGAAGAGACCCAGTACTTC
-	TRBJ1-1	many	TRBV11-3	CASSSTGKNTEAFF	TGTGCCAGCAGCTCCACAGGGAAGAACACTGAAGCTTTCTTT
TRBD1	TRBJ2-1	few	TRBV18	CASSQATGGEVNEQFF	TGTGCCAGCTCACAAGCGACAGGGGGCGAGGTCAATGAGCAGTTCTTC
-	TRBJ2-4	few	TRBV28	CASSWVGAAKNIQYF	TGTGCCAGCAGTTGGGTCGGGGCCGCTAAAAACATTCAGTACTTC
-	TRBJ2-1	few	TRBV12-3/TRBV12-4	CASSFQDYQQFF	TGTGCCAGCAGTTTTCAGGACTACCAGCAGTTCTTC
-	TRBJ2-1	-	TRBV7-9	CASSLGRSLVSSYNEQFF	TGTGCCAGCAGCTTAGGCAGATCGTTGGTTAGCTCCTACAATGAGCAGTTCTTC
TRBD2	TRBJ2-3	few	TRBV12-3/TRBV12-4	CASSSPVGLADTQYF	TGTGCCAGCAGTTCCCCTGTGGGACTAGCAGATACGCAGTATTTT
TRBD1	TRBJ1-2	-	TRBV2	CASITPRGRGGYTF	TGTGCCAGCATCACACCCAGGGGGCGCGGTGGCTACACCTTC
TRBD1	TRBJ2-5	many	TRBV5-6	CASSLRTGGREETQYF	TGTGCCAGCAGCCTTCGGACAGGGGGCAGGGAAGAGACCCAGTACTTC
-	TRBJ2-7	many	TRBV18	CASSPLAQYEQYF	TGTGCCAGCTCACCACTTGCACAGTACGAGCAGTACTTC
-	TRBJ1-4	-	TRBV12-3/TRBV12-4	CASSRRGAREKLFF	TGTGCCAGCAGTCGACGGGGGGCTCGTGAAAAACTGTTTTTT
-	TRBJ2-1	many	TRBV30	CAWSVGDVREVF	TGTGCCTGGAGTGTAGGGGACGTCCGGGAAGTCTTC
-	TRBJ1-4	-	TRBV29-1	CSVEGGGEKLFF	TGCAGCGTTGAGGGAGGGGGTGAAAAACTGTTTTTT
-	TRBJ2-1	many	TRBV7-3	CASSLRGNEQFF	TGTGCCAGCAGCTTAAGGGGGAATGAGCAGTTCTTC
TRBD1	TRBJ2-7	many	TRBV19	CASSRQGGYEQYF	TGTGCCAGTAGCCGACAGGGGGGCTACGAGCAGTACTTC
TRBD2	TRBJ2-3	-	TRBV29-1	CSDILAADTQYF	TGCAGCGATATACTAGCGGCAGATACGCAGTATTTT
-	TRBJ1-2	few	TRBV10-3	CAIRQLSNYGYTF	TGTGCCATCCGACAGCTATCTAACTATGGCTACACCTTC
-	TRBJ1-1	-	TRBV5-1	CASSSLHGLGTEAFF	TGCGCCAGCAGCTCCCTACATGGCCTGGGCACTGAAGCTTTCTTT
TRBD2	TRBJ2-5	many	TRBV20-1	CSAREDGTSGRGPHLGAQYF	TGCAGTGCTAGAGAGGACGGGACTAGCGGGAGGGGCCCGCATTTAGGGGCCCAGTACTTC
-	TRBJ2-1	few	TRBV12-3/TRBV12-4	CASGQGGSYNEQFF	TGTGCCAGCGGCCAGGGGGGCTCCTACAATGAGCAGTTCTTC
-	TRBJ1-6	many	TRBV20-1	CSAPAGTWNSPLHF	TGCAGTGCTCCCGCGGGGACATGGAATTCACCCCTCCACTTT
-	TRBJ2-4	-	TRBV5-1	CASSPALVAKNIQYF	TGCGCCAGCAGCCCGGCTCTGGTGGCCAAAAACATTCAGTACTTC
-	TRBJ2-1	-	TRBV7-2	CASSLMAGNYNEQFF	TGTGCCAGCAGCTTAATGGCGGGAAACTACAATGAGCAGTTCTTC
-	TRBJ1-2	-	TRBV6-6	CASSYDGLNYGYTF	TGTGCCAGCAGTTACGACGGTCTTAACTATGGCTACACCTTC
-	TRBJ2-2	few	TRBV12-3/TRBV12-4	CASSLKHPNTGELFF	TGTGCCAGCAGTTTAAAGCACCCGAACACCGGGGAGCTGTTTTTT
-	TRBJ1-5	few	TRBV20-1	CSARDQRTSNQPQHF	TGCAGTGCTAGGGACCAGAGAACTAGCAATCAGCCCCAGCATTTT
-	TRBJ1-3	many	TRBV12-3/TRBV12-4	CASSREGKGNTIYF	TGTGCCAGCAGCAGGGAGGGAAAGGGAAACACCATATATTTT
-	TRBJ1-4	few	TRBV20-1	CSARADVREEKLFF	TGCAGTGCTAGGGCGGACGTCCGGGAGGAAAAACTGTTTTTT
-	TRBJ2-1	-	TRBV12-3/TRBV12-4	CASSPGLINEQFF	TGTGCCAGCAGTCCGGGACTTATCAATGAGCAGTTCTTC
-	TRBJ1-5	few	TRBV6-2/TRBV6-3	CASRTQRGGSNQPQHF	TGTGCCAGCCGGACCCAGAGAGGGGGAAGCAATCAGCCCCAGCATTTT